This T cell receptor beta chain was sequenced for a study of blood T cells in healthy people across ages. Turning to the study itself: Per two T cells, template switching captured roughly one barcoded beta molecule.

Isolation recovered at least 6.5 million PBMCs from every sample. General observations from the study: Per-million-T-cell TCR beta diversity fell roughly linearly with age. Long-lived donors had more naive CD4+ cells and higher diversity than aged donors.

With V trimmed by 3 bases and J by 4 bases, 4 bases remained unmatched. From germline, CDR1 is SEHNR and CDR2 FQNEAQ (reference sequence). The CDR3 totals 15 residues. Then a second PCR, running roughly 6 to 11 cycles, was carried out with a sample-barcoded 5' primer and a J-beta primer mix. TCRdb re-called the 5' RACE reads through MiXCR, storing one row per CDR3 protein. The sample holds some 1.8 million distinct CDR3 sequences, 39% seen once. Concerning this clonotype: Its antigen is undetermined.

The sequence derives from a human donor in good health. J is TRBJ1-5 and V is TRBV7-9; 9 bases line up with TRBD1. Sequencing was done on a sample of blood. CDR3 DNA sequence: TGTGCCAGCAGCTTCACAGGGGGCGAGAATCAGCCCCAGCATTTT. Translated, it gives CASSFTGGENQPQHF.